The sequence of this TCR beta chain was determined in a study of T cells in Graves' hyperthyroidism and ophthalmopathy (dated by TCRdb to between 2018 and 2020). Some background on the complete study: Peripheral blood samples were taken at initial diagnosis, before any treatment was given. TCR V-J signatures able to tell the groups apart were searched for in a discovery cohort of more than 90 patients, of whom fewer than 45 had Graves' ophthalmopathy and around 57 had stable Graves' hyperthyroidism. An independent validation cohort of around 19 hyperthyroidism patients and about 15 patients who later progressed to ophthalmopathy tested prospective prediction of ophthalmopathy. The roughly 91 discovery patients were randomly divided into training and test sets at a 7:3 ratio. The study also compared thyroid tissue and blood T-cell repertoires from roughly 6 Graves' hyperthyroidism patients. Following sampling, methimazole starting at 30 mg daily was given to hyperthyroidism patients, and high-dose intravenous methylprednisolone was given to ophthalmopathy patients. According to the paper, TCR Vbeta CDR3 sequencing was carried out on 135 peripheral blood samples, which came from fewer than 50 ophthalmopathy, roughly 75 hyperthyroidism and approximately 17 progressor patients.

The TCR beta CDR3 regions were amplified from the RNA transcripts. The first round of RT-PCR for the TCR CDR3 was performed with the HTBI primer set and the Qiagen OneStep RT-PCR kit. Libraries were constructed in a second round of multiplex PCR, after which size selection and purification were performed. Libraries were sequenced paired-end with 100 bp reads on an Illumina HiSeq2000. As for how the authors treated the data: SOAPnuke was used to process the raw data, with reads discarded if the reads contained adapters or uncalled bases, had a mean Phred below 15, or lacked an exact constant-primer or identifier match. COPE v1.2.5 was used to merge the high-quality paired reads, and each unique nucleotide sequence was defined as a clonotype. Clonotypes were aligned to IMGT TRBV, TRBD and TRBJ reference segments using MiTCR v1.1. The analysis included only V-J combinations with a frequency above 0.0001, which together covered 99.2% of the repertoires. A TCS score was defined as the ratio of F50 (clonal expansion) to E x V (chaos), with BLOSUM62-based TCRdist applied between CDR3 peptides within each V-J. Welch's t-statistics and random forest reduced 500 to 650 V-J features to some 14, which were used in a naive Bayes classifier (R e1071). The public reads were run again by TCRdb, first through fastp at Q25 and then through MiXCR, and only productive beta chains were kept. Identical CDR3 protein sequences are pooled into one entry, listed with their most common genes and DNA. TCRdb, not the original authors, processed these V and J calls. The table for this sample lists nearly 600,000 distinct CDR3 sequences; about 14% of them were counted only once. The ten largest clones add up to approximately 5.7% of the sample.

Hyperthyroidism patients were newly diagnosed, with disease duration under 2 months, and aged 18 to 65 years. Patients with uncontrolled infections, other autoimmune diseases, pregnancy or lactation were excluded. Diagnoses relied on clinical symptoms, serum thyroxine and TRAb, thyroid ultrasound and orbital computed tomography. Blood from progressor patients was drawn when they were first diagnosed with hyperthyroidism, before any ophthalmopathy symptoms appeared. PBMCs were separated from about 10 ml of fresh peripheral blood using Ficoll-Paque density gradient centrifugation. Patients classed as progressors first received a Graves' hyperthyroidism diagnosis and then went on to develop ophthalmopathy during follow-up. Total RNA was extracted using Trizol reagent, and RNA quality was assessed on an Agilent 2100 Bioanalyzer. This clonotype came up a few times. Its binding antigen is unknown. No per-base quality is available; no much larger clone lies one base away.

General study outcomes and caveats: In cross-validation, a model built on a 13 V-J signature told ophthalmopathy apart from stable hyperthyroidism with 85% to 90% sensitivity and around 83% specificity, and in testing the same model reached 80%/75%. In validation, the model predicted progression to ophthalmopathy with 65% to 71% sensitivity and 72% to 75% specificity, a median of 6.5 months before onset. No statistical method was used to set the sample size in advance, and investigators knew the group allocation. Most expanded thyroid clonotypes (frequency above 0.001) were also detected in blood, suggesting blood repertoires may reflect thyroid immune responses.

This receptor was taken from a woman in her twenties or thirties with Graves' hyperthyroidism that later progressed to Graves' ophthalmopathy. Specimen: blood.

CDR3 protein: CSFYGNEQFF. At the DNA level, the sequence is TGCAGCTTCTATGGTAATGAGCAGTTCTTC. Rearrangement joined TRBV29-1 to TRBJ2-1, with the D gene call left open. V loses 8 bases of germline sequence and J loses 7 bases, and the interval between the two ends is 9 bases. The CDR3 has 10 amino acids, counting the end cysteine and phenylalanine. Only the CDR3 DNA stays, 30 bases, in frame from base 1. As encoded in the germline V gene, CDR1 is SQVTM while CDR2 is ANQGSEA.